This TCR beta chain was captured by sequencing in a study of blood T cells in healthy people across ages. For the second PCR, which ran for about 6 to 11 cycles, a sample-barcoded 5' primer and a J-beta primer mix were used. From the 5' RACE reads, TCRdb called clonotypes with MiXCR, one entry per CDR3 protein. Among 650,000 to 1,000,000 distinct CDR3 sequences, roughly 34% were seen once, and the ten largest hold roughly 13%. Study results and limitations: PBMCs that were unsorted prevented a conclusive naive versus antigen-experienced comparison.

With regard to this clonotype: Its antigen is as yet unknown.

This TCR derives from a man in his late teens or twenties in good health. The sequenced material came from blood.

CDR3 nucleotide sequence: TGCGCCAGCAGCCAAGGGGGCCTCCTAATTACCGGGGAGCTGTTTTTT. Its translation: CASSQGGLLITGELFF. The rearrangement joins TRBV4-3 to TRBJ2-2, with D possibly being TRBD1 (5 bases). Looked up from germline, CDR1 is LGHNA and CDR2 is YSLEER. The CDR3 extends over 16 amino acids. Trimming pared 1 base from V and 5 bases from J, leaving 14 bases between.